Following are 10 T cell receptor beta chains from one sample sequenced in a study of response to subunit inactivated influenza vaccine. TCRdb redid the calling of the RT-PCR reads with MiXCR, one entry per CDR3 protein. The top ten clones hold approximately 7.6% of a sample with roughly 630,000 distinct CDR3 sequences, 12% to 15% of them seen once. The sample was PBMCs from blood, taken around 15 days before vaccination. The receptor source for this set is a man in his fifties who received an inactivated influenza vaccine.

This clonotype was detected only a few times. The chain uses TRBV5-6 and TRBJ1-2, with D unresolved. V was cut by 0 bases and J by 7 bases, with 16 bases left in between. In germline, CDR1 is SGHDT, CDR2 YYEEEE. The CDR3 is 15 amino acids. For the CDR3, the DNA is TGTGCCAGCAGCTTGGCCAAGGACGCGGGATTTGGCTACACCTTC. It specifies CASSLAKDAGFGYTF.

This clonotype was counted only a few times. CDR3 bases: TGCGCCAGCAGCAGGGGGCCGGCAGATACGCAGTATTTT. Its protein product is CASSRGPADTQYF. The V call is TRBV10-2, the J call TRBJ2-3; 8 bases are a match to TRBD1. Trimming at V came to 6 bases and at J to 4 bases, leaving 3 bases not matched to a gene. CDR1 and CDR2 (germline): WSHSY, SAAADI. The CDR3 totals 13 residues.

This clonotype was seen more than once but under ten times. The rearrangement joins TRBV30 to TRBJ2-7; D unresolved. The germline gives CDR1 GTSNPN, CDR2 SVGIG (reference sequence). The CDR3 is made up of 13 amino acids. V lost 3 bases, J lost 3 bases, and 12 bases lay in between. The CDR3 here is CAWRTGGSYEQYF. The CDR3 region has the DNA TGTGCCTGGAGAACGGGCGGAAGCTACGAGCAGTACTTC.

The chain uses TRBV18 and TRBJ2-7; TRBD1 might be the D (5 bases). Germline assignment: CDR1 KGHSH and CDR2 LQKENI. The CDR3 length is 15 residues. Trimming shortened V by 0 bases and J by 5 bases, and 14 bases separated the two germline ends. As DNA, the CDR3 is TGTGCCAGCTCACCACCGGAGACAGTGCTCAACGAGCAGTACTTC. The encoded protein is CASSPPETVLNEQYF.

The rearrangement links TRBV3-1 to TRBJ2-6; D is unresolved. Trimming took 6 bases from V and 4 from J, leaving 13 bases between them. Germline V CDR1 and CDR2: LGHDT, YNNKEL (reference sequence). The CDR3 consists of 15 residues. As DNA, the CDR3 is TGTGCCAGCAGTCTAGGAATACTGGGGGCCAACGTCCTGACTTTC. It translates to CASSLGILGANVLTF. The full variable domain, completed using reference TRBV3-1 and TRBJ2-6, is DTAVSQTPKYLVTQMGNDKSIKCEQNLGHDTMYWYKQDSKKFLKIMFSYNNKELIINETVPNRFSPKSPDKAHLNLHINSLELGDSAVYFCASSLGILGANVLTFGAGSRLTVL.

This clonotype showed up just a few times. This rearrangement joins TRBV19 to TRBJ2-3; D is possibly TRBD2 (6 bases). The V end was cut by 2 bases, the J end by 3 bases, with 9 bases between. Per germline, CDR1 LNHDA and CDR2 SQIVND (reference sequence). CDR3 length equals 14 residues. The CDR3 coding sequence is TGTGCCAGTAGTATAACGGCGGGAACAGATACGCAGTATTTT. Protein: CASSITAGTDTQYF. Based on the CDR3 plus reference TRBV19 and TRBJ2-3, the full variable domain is DGGITQSPKYLFRKEGQNVTLSCEQNLNHDAMYWYRQDPGQGLRLIYYSQIVNDFQKGDIAEGYSVSREKKESFPLTVTSAQKNPTAFYLCASSITAGTDTQYFGPGTRLTVL.

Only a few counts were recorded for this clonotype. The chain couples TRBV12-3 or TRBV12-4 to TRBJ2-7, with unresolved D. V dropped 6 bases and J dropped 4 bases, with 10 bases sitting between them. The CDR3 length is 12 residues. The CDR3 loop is CASSPETYEQYF. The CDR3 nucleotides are TGTGCCAGCAGCCCGGAGACGTACGAGCAGTACTTC.

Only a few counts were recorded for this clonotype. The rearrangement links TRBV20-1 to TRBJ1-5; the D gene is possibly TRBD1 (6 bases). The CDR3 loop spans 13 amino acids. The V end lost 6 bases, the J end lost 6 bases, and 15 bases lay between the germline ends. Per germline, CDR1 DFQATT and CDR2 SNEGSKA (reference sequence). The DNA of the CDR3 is TGCAGTGCCGAGGGGGGGGCTGGTCAGCCCCAGCATTTT. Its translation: CSAEGGAGQPQHF.

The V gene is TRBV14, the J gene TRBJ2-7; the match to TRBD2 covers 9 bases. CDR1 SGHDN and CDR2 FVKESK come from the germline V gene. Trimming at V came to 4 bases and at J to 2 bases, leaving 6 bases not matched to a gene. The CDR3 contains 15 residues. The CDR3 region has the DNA TGTGCCAGCAGCCTGACTAGCGGACTAGCCTACGAGCAGTACTTC. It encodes CASSLTSGLAYEQYF.

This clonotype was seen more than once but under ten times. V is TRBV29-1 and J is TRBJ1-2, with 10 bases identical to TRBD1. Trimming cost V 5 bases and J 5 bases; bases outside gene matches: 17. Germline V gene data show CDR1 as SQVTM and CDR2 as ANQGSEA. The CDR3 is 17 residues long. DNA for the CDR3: TGCAGCGTTACCACTTCCTCCCGGGACAGGGGTAGATATGGCTACACCTTC. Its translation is CSVTTSSRDRGRYGYTF. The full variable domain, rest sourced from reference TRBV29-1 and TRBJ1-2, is SAVISQKPSRDICQRGTSLTIQCQVDSQVTMMFWYRQQPGQSLTLIATANQGSEATYESGFVIDKFPISRPNLTFSTLTVSNMSPEDSSIYLCSVTTSSRDRGRYGYTFGSGTRLTVV.